This entry features one TCR beta chain sequence. Its antigen remains unknown. This specimen belongs to a study of immune cell composition in non-small cell lung cancer. Study-wide results and limits: Squamous carcinomas (75%) more often had tumour-associated clones >0.5% than adenocarcinomas (around 33%). Tumour TCR-beta clonality showed no significant link to smoking pack-years.

Clones were sequenced by immunoSEQ multiplex PCR, and TCRdb holds only the in-frame ones, with some missing. Seen here are some 1,800 clones, 65% observed once, and the top ten hold approximately 15%. Trimming took off 2 bases at V and 4 bases at J, with 11 bases between the two ends. The length of the CDR3 is 14 residues. CDR1 MNHEY and CDR2 SVGAGI come from the germline V gene. Normal lung sampling was at least 3 cm from the tumour, as distant as possible. The clonotype originates from a human donor with non-small cell lung cancer. The sample consisted of non-adjacent lung tissue. The chain recombines TRBV6-5 with TRBJ1-1, with D perhaps TRBD1 (6 bases). The CDR3 spells CASSYGGAITEAFF. In nucleotides, the CDR3 is TGTGCCAGCAGTTACGGGGGCGCGATCACTGAAGCTTTCTTT.